The sequence of this TCR beta chain was determined in a study of early T cells in non-severe SARS-CoV-2 infection. Individual cDNA molecules carried attached unique molecular identifiers. TCRdb independently ran MiXCR on the 5' RACE reads; one entry per CDR3 protein. Among fewer than 60,000 distinct CDR3 sequences, 10% to 15% were seen once, and the ten largest hold less than 9.5%. CDR3 length: 14 amino acids. Trimming shortened V by 3 bases and J by 3 bases, and 11 bases separated the two germline ends. CDR1 and CDR2 (germline): LGHNA, YNFKEQ. The receptor's source is an adult who was a healthcare worker with PCR-confirmed SARS-CoV-2 infection or an uninfected control (not recorded which). This chain uses TRBV4-2 with TRBJ1-2; weak D call: TRBD1 (5 bases). Specimen: whole blood. Here the CDR3 reads CASSQPLQDYGYTF. The CDR3 bases are TGTGCCAGCAGCCAGCCGCTACAGGACTATGGCTACACCTTC.